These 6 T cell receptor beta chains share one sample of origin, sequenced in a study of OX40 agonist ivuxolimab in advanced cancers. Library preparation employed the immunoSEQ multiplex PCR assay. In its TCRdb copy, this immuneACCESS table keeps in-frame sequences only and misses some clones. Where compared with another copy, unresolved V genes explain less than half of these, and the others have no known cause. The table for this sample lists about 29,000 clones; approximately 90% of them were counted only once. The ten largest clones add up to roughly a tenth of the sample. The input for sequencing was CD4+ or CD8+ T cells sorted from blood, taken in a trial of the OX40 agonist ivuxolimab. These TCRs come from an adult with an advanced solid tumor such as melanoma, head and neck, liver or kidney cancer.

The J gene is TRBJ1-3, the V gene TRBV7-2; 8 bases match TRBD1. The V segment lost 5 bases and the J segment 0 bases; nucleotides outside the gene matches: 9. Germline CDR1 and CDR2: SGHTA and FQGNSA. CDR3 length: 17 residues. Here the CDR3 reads CASSGQGDLSSGNTIYF. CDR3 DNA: TGTGCCAGCAGCGGACAGGGCGATCTCTCCTCTGGAAACACCATATATTTT. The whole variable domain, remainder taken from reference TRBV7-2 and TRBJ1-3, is GAGVSQSPSNKVTEKGKDVELRCDPISGHTALYWYRQSLGQGLEFLIYFQGNSAPDKSGLPSDRFSAERTGGSVSTLTIQRTQQEDSAVYLCASSGQGDLSSGNTIYFGEGSWLTVV.

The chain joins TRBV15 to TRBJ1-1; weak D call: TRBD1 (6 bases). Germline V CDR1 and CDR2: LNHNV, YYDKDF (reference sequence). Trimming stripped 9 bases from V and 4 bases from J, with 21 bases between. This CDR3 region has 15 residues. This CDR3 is CATYKPGDLSTEAFF. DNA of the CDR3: TGTGCCACGTATAAACCAGGGGACCTGAGCACTGAAGCTTTCTTT.

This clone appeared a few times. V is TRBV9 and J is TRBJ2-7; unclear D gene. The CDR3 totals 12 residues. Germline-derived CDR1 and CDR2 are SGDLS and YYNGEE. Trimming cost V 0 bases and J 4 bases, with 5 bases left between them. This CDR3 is CASSVEDYEQYF. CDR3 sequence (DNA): TGTGCCAGCAGCGTAGAAGATTACGAGCAGTACTTC. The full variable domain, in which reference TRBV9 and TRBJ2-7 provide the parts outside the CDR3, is DSGVTQTPKHLITATGQRVTLRCSPRSGDLSVYWYQQSLDQGLQFLIQYYNGEERAKGNILERFSAQQFPDLHSELNLSSLELGDSALYFCASSVEDYEQYFGPGTRLTVT.

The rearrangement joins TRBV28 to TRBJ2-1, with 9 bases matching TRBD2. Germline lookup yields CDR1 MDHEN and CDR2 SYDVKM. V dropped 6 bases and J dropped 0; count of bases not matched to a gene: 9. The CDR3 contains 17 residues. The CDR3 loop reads CASRSPSGTYSYNEQFF. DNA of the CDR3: TGTGCCAGCAGATCCCCTAGCGGGACCTACTCCTACAATGAGCAGTTCTTC. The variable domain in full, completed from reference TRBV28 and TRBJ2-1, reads DVKVTQSSRYLVKRTGEKVFLECVQDMDHENMFWYRQDPGLGLRLIYFSYDVKMKEKGDIPEGYSVSREKKERFSLILESASTNQTSMYLCASRSPSGTYSYNEQFFGPGTRLTVL.

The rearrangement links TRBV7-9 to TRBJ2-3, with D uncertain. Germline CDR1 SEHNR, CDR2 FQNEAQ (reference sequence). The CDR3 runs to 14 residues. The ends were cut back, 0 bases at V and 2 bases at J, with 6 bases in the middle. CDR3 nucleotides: TGTGCCAGCAGCTTAGCGCCGGTCACAGATACGCAGTATTTT. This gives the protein CASSLAPVTDTQYF. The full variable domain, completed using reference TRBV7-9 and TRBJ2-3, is DTGVSQNPRHKITKRGQNVTFRCDPISEHNRLYWYRQTLGQGPEFLTYFQNEAQLEKSRLLSDRFSAERPKGSFSTLEIQRTEQGDSAMYLCASSLAPVTDTQYFGPGTRLTVL.

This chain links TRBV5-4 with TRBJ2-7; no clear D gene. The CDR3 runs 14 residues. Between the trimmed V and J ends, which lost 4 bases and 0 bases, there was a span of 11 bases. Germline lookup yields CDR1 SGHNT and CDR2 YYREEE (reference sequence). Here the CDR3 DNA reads TGTGCCAGCAGCCCGGACCGTAGCTCCTACGAGCAGTACTTC. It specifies CASSPDRSSYEQYF.